The present T cell receptor beta chain was sequenced within a study of T cell clones after liver transplantation. Study information: TCRbeta sequencing after a pre-transplant mixed lymphocyte reaction identified graft-donor-reactive clones, later tracked in post-transplant blood. Third-party-reactive TCRbeta sequences from pre-transplant mixed lymphocyte reactions served as antigen-independent comparators. Without induction therapy, subjects received standard immunosuppression until 12-24 months post-transplant. Study outcomes and limitations: Donor-reactive sequences fell more than third party-reactive ones, suggesting partial deletion.

As for this clone: What it binds is unknown.

The CDR3 is 11 amino acids. Germline V gene sequence: CDR1 DFQATT, CDR2 SNEGSKA (reference sequence). V lost 3 bases and J 5 bases, leaving 8 bases between the germline ends. TCRdb keeps only in-frame clones here, not all; method: immunoSEQ multiplex PCR. The repertoire has roughly 20,000 clones, 80% of them found once; the top ten carry under 40%. The clonotype comes from a human patient who received a liver transplant. Some T cells may have originated in the graft donor. The sample here was CD8+ T cells from blood, taken about 50 months after liver transplant. J is TRBJ2-7 and V is TRBV20-1, with D perhaps being TRBD1 or TRBD2 (5 bases each). The CDR3 nucleotides are TGCAGTGCTAGCTGGGACGACGAGCAGTACTTC. Translated: CSASWDDEQYF.